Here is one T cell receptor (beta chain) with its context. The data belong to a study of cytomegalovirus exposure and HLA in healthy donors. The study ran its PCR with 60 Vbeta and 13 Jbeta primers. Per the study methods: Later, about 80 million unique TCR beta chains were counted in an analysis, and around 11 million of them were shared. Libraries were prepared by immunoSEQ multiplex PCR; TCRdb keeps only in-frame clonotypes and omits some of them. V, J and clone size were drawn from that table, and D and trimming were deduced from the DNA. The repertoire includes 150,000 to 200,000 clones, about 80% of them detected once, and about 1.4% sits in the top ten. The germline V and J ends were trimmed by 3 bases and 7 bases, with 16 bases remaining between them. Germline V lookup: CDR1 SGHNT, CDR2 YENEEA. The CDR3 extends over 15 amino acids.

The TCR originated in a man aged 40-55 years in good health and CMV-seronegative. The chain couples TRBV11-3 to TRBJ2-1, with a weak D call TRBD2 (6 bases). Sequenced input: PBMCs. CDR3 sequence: CASSLGRGGRNEQFF. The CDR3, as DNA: TGTGCCAGCAGCTTGGGGCGGGGAGGTAGGAATGAGCAGTTCTTC.